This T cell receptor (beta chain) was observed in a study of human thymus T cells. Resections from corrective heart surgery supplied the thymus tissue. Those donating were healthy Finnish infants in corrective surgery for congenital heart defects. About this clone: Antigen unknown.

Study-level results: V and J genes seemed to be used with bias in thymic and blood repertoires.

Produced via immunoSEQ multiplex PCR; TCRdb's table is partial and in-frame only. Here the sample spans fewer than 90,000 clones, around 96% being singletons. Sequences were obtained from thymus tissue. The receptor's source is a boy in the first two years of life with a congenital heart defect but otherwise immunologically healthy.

CDR3 nucleotides: TGCAGCGTGGCAGGGCCAACCTACGAGCAGTACTTC. It translates to CSVAGPTYEQYF. The J gene is TRBJ2-7, the V gene TRBV29-1; D is perhaps TRBD1 (5 bases). Looked up from germline, CDR1 is SQVTM and CDR2 is ANQGSEA. The CDR3 runs 12 residues. V was cut by 6 bases and J by 2 bases, with 11 bases left in between.